Listed below are T cell receptor beta chains from one sample, sequenced in a study of shared clonotypes between healthy human individuals. The repertoire was sequenced with immunoSEQ multiplex PCR; TCRdb's copy has only in-frame clones and lacks some. Counted here are fewer than 1.8 million clones, just under 99% occurring once; the ten biggest clones make up 0.36%. The sequencing input was naive CD4+ T cells sorted from blood. The source of these receptors is a man younger than 45 in good health. The CDR3 runs from the conserved cysteine through the conserved F or W. The order of the fields is D gene, V gene, clone size, CDR3 length, J gene, CDR3 protein, CDR3 DNA. The D gene is left open where the match is weak. A clone size is listed for some rows: how often the clone was seen (once, few, many), or a class if it is expanded.

>-|TRBV4-1|once|15|TRBJ2-3
CASSQLTLITDTQYF
TGCGCCAGCAGCCAACTCACGCTTATTACAGATACGCAGTATTTT
>-|TRBV19|-|13|TRBJ1-1
CASSTSGNTEAFF
TGTGCCAGTAGTACATCGGGGAACACTGAAGCTTTCTTT
>TRBD1|TRBV6-5|-|15|TRBJ2-7
CASSSVGTGGGEQYF
TGTGCCAGCAGTTCCGTGGGGACAGGGGGTGGCGAGCAGTACTTC
>TRBD1|TRBV18|-|16|TRBJ2-1
CASSPLAETGANEQFF
TGTGCCAGCTCACCACTCGCCGAGACAGGGGCCAATGAGCAGTTCTTC
>-|TRBV27|-|14|TRBJ2-2
CASRGHLSPGELFF
TGTGCCAGCAGAGGCCATCTAAGCCCCGGGGAGCTGTTTTTT
>TRBD1|TRBV9|-|16|TRBJ2-1
CASSLDRGVAFNEQFF
TGTGCCAGCAGCCTAGACAGGGGAGTAGCCTTCAATGAGCAGTTCTTC
>-|TRBV7-2|-|13|TRBJ2-5
CASSLGQIETQYF
TGTGCCAGCAGCTTAGGGCAGATAGAGACCCAGTACTTC
>-|TRBV2|-|14|TRBJ1-2
CASSWTVLLYGYTF
TGTGCCAGCAGCTGGACAGTATTGCTCTATGGCTACACCTTC
>-|TRBV28|few|11|TRBJ1-5
CASGPHWPQHF
TGTGCCAGCGGCCCTCATTGGCCCCAGCATTTT
>-|TRBV6-5|-|14|TRBJ2-7
CASSFTPRGSEQYF
TGTGCCAGCAGTTTCACCCCCAGGGGTAGTGAGCAGTACTTC
>-|TRBV5-1|-|12|TRBJ1-2
CASSTGTLGYTF
TGCGCCAGCAGCACCGGGACCTTAGGCTACACCTTC
>-|TRBV7-3|-|13|TRBJ2-1
CASSSLLGNEQFF
TGTGCCAGCAGCTCCCTACTAGGTAATGAGCAGTTCTTC
>TRBD1|TRBV6-5|-|14|TRBJ1-5
CASSDRAASQPQHF
TGTGCCAGCAGTGACAGGGCGGCTAGTCAGCCCCAGCATTTT
>TRBD2|TRBV25-1|-|15|TRBJ2-3
CASSEWGGSTDTQYF
TGTGCCAGCAGTGAATGGGGAGGGAGCACAGATACGCAGTATTTT
>TRBD2|TRBV7-8|-|21|TRBJ2-4
CASSLDAFPGASGLAKNIQYF
TGTGCCAGCAGCTTAGACGCCTTCCCGGGGGCTAGCGGGCTAGCCAAAAACATTCAGTACTTC
>-|TRBV5-1|-|14|TRBJ1-4
CASSWGSTNEKLFF
TGCGCCAGCAGCTGGGGTTCTACTAATGAAAAACTGTTTTTT
>TRBD2|TRBV7-9|-|16|TRBJ2-7
CASSSPPGDYDYEQYF
TGTGCCAGCAGCTCCCCCCCGGGGGACTACGACTACGAGCAGTACTTC
>-|TRBV5-1|-|13|TRBJ2-5
CASSVSGKETQYF
TGCGCCAGCAGCGTTAGCGGAAAAGAGACCCAGTACTTC
>TRBD1|TRBV10-1|-|15|TRBJ2-7
CASSLQGVLPYEQYF
TGCGCCAGCAGTTTGCAGGGGGTTCTTCCCTACGAGCAGTACTTC
>-|TRBV7-2|-|14|TRBJ2-1
CASSIGSTYNEQFF
TGTGCCAGCAGCATTGGATCGACCTACAATGAGCAGTTCTTC
>TRBD1|TRBV7-6|-|14|TRBJ1-1
CASSQGQGRTEAFF
TGTGCCAGCAGCCAGGGACAGGGTCGGACTGAAGCTTTCTTT
>-|TRBV11-1|-|13|TRBJ1-1
CASSLTGGTEAFF
TGTGCCAGCAGCTTAACCGGTGGGACTGAAGCTTTCTTT
>TRBD2|TRBV11-2|-|17|TRBJ2-7
CASKPHRAGGDAYEQYF
TGTGCCAGCAAACCACACCGGGCGGGGGGGGATGCCTACGAGCAGTACTTC
>TRBD1|TRBV5-6|-|14|TRBJ1-1
CASSHGQGNTEAFF
TGTGCCAGCAGCCACGGACAGGGGAACACTGAAGCTTTCTTT
>-|TRBV7-2|-|14|TRBJ2-5
CASSQGRYQETQYF
TGTGCCAGCAGCCAGGGGAGGTACCAAGAGACCCAGTACTTC
>-|TRBV5-4|-|17|TRBJ2-2
CASSVGGQSTNTGELFF
TGTGCCAGCAGCGTGGGGGGACAGTCCACGAACACCGGGGAGCTGTTTTTT
>-|TRBV5-6|once|16|TRBJ1-5
CASSLGAFINNQPQHF
TGTGCCAGCAGCTTGGGGGCCTTTATAAACAATCAGCCCCAGCATTTT
>-|TRBV6-5|-|14|TRBJ2-7
CASSYRDIAYEQYF
TGTGCCAGCAGTTACCGGGACATAGCCTACGAGCAGTACTTC
>TRBD2|TRBV5-1|-|16|TRBJ2-7
CASSRKLAGGPLEQYF
TGCGCCAGCAGCAGGAAACTAGCGGGAGGACCTTTGGAGCAGTACTTC